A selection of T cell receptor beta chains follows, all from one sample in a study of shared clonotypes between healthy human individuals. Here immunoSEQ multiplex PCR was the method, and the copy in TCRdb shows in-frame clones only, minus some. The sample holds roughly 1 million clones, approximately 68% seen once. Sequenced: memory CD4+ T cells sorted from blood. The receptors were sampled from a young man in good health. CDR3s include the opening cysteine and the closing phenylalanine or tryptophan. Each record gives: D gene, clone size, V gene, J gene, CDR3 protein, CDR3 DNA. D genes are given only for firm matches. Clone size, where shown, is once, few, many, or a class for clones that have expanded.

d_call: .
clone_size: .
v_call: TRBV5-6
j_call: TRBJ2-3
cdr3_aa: CASSSTVQDTQYF
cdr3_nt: TGTGCCAGCAGCTCGACAGTTCAGGATACGCAGTATTTT

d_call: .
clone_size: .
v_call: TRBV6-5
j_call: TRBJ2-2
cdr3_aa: CASSYRDNTGELFF
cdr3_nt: TGTGCCAGCAGTTACAGGGATAACACCGGGGAGCTGTTTTTT

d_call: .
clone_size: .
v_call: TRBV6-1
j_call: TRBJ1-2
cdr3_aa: CASSELGVGGANYGYTF
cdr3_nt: TGTGCCAGCAGTGAACTCGGAGTCGGGGGAGCTAACTATGGCTACACCTTC

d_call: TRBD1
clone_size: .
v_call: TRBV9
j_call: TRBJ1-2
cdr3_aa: CASSPSGQGAVGYTF
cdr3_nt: TGTGCCAGCAGCCCGTCGGGACAGGGGGCGGTTGGCTACACCTTC

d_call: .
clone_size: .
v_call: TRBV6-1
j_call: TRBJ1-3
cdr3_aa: CASILRGAGNTIYF
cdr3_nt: TGTGCCAGCATACTCAGGGGAGCCGGAAACACCATATATTTT

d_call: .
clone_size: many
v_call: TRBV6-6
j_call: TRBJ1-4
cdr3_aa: CAGKQGANEKLFF
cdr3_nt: TGTGCCGGCAAACAGGGTGCTAATGAAAAACTGTTTTTT

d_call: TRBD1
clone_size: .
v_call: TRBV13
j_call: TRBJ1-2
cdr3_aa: CASSPQTGEGYTF
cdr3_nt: TGTGCCAGCAGCCCGCAGACAGGGGAAGGCTACACCTTC

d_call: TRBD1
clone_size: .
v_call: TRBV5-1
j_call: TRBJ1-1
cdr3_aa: CASTITGTGMSEAFF
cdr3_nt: TGCGCCAGCACCATCACCGGGACAGGGATGTCTGAAGCTTTCTTT

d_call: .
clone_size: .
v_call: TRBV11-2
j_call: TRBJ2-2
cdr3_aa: CASSLRLTGELFF
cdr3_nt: TGTGCCAGCAGCTTAAGGCTCACCGGGGAGCTGTTTTTT

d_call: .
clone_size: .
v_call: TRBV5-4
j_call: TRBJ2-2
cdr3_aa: CASSSVGLGTGELFF
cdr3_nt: TGTGCCAGCAGCTCGGTGGGCCTGGGCACCGGGGAGCTGTTTTTT

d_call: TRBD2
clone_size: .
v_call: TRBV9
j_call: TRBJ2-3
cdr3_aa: CASSWSGSRGTDTQYF
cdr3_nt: TGTGCCAGCAGCTGGAGCGGGAGTAGAGGCACAGATACGCAGTATTTT

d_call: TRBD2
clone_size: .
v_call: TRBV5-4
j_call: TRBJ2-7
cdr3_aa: CASSRGLAGNSYEQYF
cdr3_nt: TGTGCCAGCAGCCGGGGACTAGCGGGTAACTCCTACGAGCAGTACTTC

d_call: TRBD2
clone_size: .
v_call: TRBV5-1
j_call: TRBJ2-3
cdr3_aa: CASSRTSGSVEADTQYF
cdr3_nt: TGCGCCAGCAGCAGGACTAGCGGGAGTGTTGAGGCAGATACGCAGTATTTT

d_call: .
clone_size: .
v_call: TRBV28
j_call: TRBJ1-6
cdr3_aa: CASRLTGEGNSPLHF
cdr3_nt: TGTGCCAGCAGGCTTACCGGGGAAGGCAATTCACCCCTCCACTTT

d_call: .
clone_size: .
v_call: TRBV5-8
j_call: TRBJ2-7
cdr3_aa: CASSLVGLNSYEQYF
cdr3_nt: TGTGCCAGCAGCTTGGTTGGTCTGAACTCCTACGAGCAGTACTTC

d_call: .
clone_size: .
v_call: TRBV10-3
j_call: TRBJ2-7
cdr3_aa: CAISLRGEQYF
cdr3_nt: TGTGCCATCAGCCTCAGGGGAGAGCAGTACTTC